This TCR beta chain came from a study of molecular identifiers for immune sequencing clone quantification. This clonotype has at least ten counts. TCRdb itself ran the PCR reads through MiXCR, one entry per CDR3 protein. The sample comprises about 640,000 distinct CDR3 sequences, 15% to 20% of which are singletons, and roughly 0.9% rests with the top ten. V was shortened by 5 bases and J by 7 bases, with 14 bases between the two germline ends. This CDR3 has 13 residues. The J gene is TRBJ1-1, the V gene TRBV12-3 or TRBV12-4; D is uncertain. The receptor was derived from a human donor in good health. Some libraries in this study had Jurkat cell RNA spiked in. Sequenced: naive CD8+ T cells from blood, with Jurkat cell RNA spiked in. Indicated subset: FACS-sorted CD8+CD4-CCR7+CD45RA+ naive T cells. CDR3 DNA sequence: TGTGCCAGCAGTCCCATAATCACAGTTGAAGCTTTCTTT. Its protein product is CASSPIITVEAFF.